This T cell receptor (beta chain) was observed in a study of blood T cell repertoires in COVID-19. Overall study context: COVID-19 samples, acute and convalescent, were from the United States, Italy and Spain.

CDR3 size: 13 residues. Germline CDR1 and CDR2: KGHSH and LQKENI. Trimming stripped 0 bases from V and 5 bases from J, with 8 bases between. Participants' reported clinical history set cohort assignment. A case of COVID-19 had been met by exposed participants within 2 weeks before study entry. As processed by the authors: Amplification of reference gene primers provided the estimated nucleated cell counts. Repertoires were generated with immunoSEQ multiplex PCR, while TCRdb's copy carries only in-frame clones and drops some. Clone size and V and J calls were adopted from that table, with D and trimming inferred from the DNA. This table has hundreds of thousands of clones, roughly 80% appearing once.

This TCR was sampled from a man aged 35-49 years who had been exposed to COVID-19. The chain joins TRBV18 to TRBJ2-7; D possibly corresponds to TRBD1 (5 bases). Sequenced sample: PBMCs or T cells enriched from blood (not recorded which). The CDR3 region has the DNA TGTGCCAGCTCACCACCGACAGTCCACGAGCAGTACTTC. Translation: CASSPPTVHEQYF.